This T cell receptor (beta chain) derives from a study of human T cells and chemical hapten exposure. Study as a whole: Affected patients, primarily female, had alopecia areata, totalis or universalis. Slight differences in pooled library volume were the main source of varying TCR yields across samples. Notes on the study in general: Higher patch test scores went with higher counts of PT1 expanded TCRs.

TCRdb passed the RACE reads through MiXCR, listing each CDR3 protein once. This table has some 180,000 distinct CDR3 sequences, around 22% appearing once. Sample time point: patch test 1, 2 weeks after DPC sensitization. The treatment is: therapeutic diphenylcyclopropenone sensitization with weekly scalp DPC. Prior to each patch test being applied, blood was drawn. V was shortened by 7 bases and J by 3 bases, with 12 bases between the two germline ends. From germline, CDR1 is SQVTM and CDR2 ANQGSEA. This CDR3 region has 13 residues. Of note for this clonotype: Its antigen is not identified.

This chain uses TRBV29-1 with TRBJ2-2; weak D call: TRBD2 (5 bases). Here the sequenced sample was whole blood, taken in connection with sensitization to the hapten diphenylcyclopropenone (DPC). The TCR comes from a woman aged 45-60 years with alopecia areata. Some clones in this sample may be carry-over from other donors' samples. DNA for the CDR3: TGCAGCGCCCTTCGGGATTACACCGGGGAGCTGTTTTTT. Translating gives CSALRDYTGELFF.